Listed below are T cell receptor beta chains from one sample, sequenced in a study of T cell changes during pregnancy in multiple sclerosis. TCRdb's copy holds only in-frame clones and misses some; the assay was immunoSEQ multiplex PCR. Of 70,000 to 75,000 clones listed, more than 90% are singletons. The sample consisted of peripheral blood, taken in the second trimester of pregnancy. These receptors all come from a female donor with multiple sclerosis, enrolled in a pregnancy study. Both conserved end residues are part of each CDR3. A D gene is named only where the DNA matches it firmly. Clone size appears in some rows only: once, few, many, or a class for an expanded clone.

CDR3: CASSLKAGFYEQYF; DNA: TGCGCCAGCAGCTTGAAAGCAGGGTTCTACGAGCAGTACTTC; size: NA; V: TRBV5-1; D: NA; J: TRBJ2-7
CDR3: CASSSGLAGQDTQYF; DNA: TGTGCCAGTAGTTCGGGACTAGCGGGGCAAGATACGCAGTATTTT; size: once; V: TRBV19; D: TRBD2; J: TRBJ2-3
CDR3: CASSRSGLETQYF; DNA: TGTGCCAGCAGTCGATCAGGTTTGGAGACCCAGTACTTC; size: NA; V: TRBV28; D: NA; J: TRBJ2-5
CDR3: CASSQGTGNGYTF; DNA: TGCGCCAGCAGCCAAGGGACAGGGAATGGCTACACCTTC; size: NA; V: TRBV4-1; D: TRBD1; J: TRBJ1-2
CDR3: CASSSGTGMANYGYTF; DNA: TGTGCCAGCAGTTCCGGGACAGGGATGGCTAACTATGGCTACACCTTC; size: NA; V: TRBV5-4; D: TRBD1; J: TRBJ1-2
CDR3: CAWSKTAGFTEAFF; DNA: TGTGCCTGGAGTAAGACAGCAGGGTTCACTGAAGCTTTCTTT; size: NA; V: TRBV30; D: NA; J: TRBJ1-1
CDR3: CASSQDIGSTDTQYF; DNA: TGCGCCAGCAGCCAAGATATCGGGAGTACTGATACGCAGTATTTT; size: NA; V: TRBV4-1; D: NA; J: TRBJ2-3
CDR3: CASSLRVGTGVYYEQYF; DNA: TGTGCCAGCAGCTTGAGGGTCGGGACAGGGGTTTACTACGAGCAGTACTTC; size: NA; V: TRBV5-6; D: TRBD1; J: TRBJ2-7
CDR3: CASSWGSGRAGDTQYF; DNA: TGTGCCAGCAGTTGGGGTAGCGGGAGAGCCGGGGATACGCAGTATTTT; size: NA; V: TRBV27; D: TRBD2; J: TRBJ2-3
CDR3: CASSPDRFGTDTQYF; DNA: TGTGCCAGCAGCCCGGACAGGTTCGGCACAGATACGCAGTATTTT; size: NA; V: TRBV27; D: TRBD1; J: TRBJ2-3
CDR3: CASRPRREAFF; DNA: TGTGCAAGTCGCCCCAGAAGGGAGGCTTTCTTT; size: NA; V: TRBV12-2; D: NA; J: TRBJ1-1
CDR3: CASSLAVRGGDTQYF; DNA: TGTGCCAGCTCGCTAGCGGTGAGGGGGGGAGATACGCAGTATTTT; size: NA; V: TRBV6-1; D: NA; J: TRBJ2-3
CDR3: CASSYRGGYGYTF; DNA: TGTGCCAGCAGTTACAGAGGAGGGTATGGCTACACCTTC; size: NA; V: TRBV6-5; D: NA; J: TRBJ1-2
CDR3: CASTDIQGTAYGYTF; DNA: TGTGCCAGCACCGACATACAGGGTACCGCCTATGGCTACACCTTC; size: few; V: TRBV6-5; D: NA; J: TRBJ1-2
CDR3: CASSLSSPTDTQYF; DNA: TGCGCCAGCAGCTTGTCTAGCCCCACAGATACGCAGTATTTT; size: NA; V: TRBV5-1; D: NA; J: TRBJ2-3
CDR3: CASSLQVGSGANVLTF; DNA: TGTGCCAGCAGCCTACAGGTGGGCTCTGGGGCCAACGTCCTGACTTTC; size: NA; V: TRBV5-4; D: NA; J: TRBJ2-6
CDR3: CASLQVVGGELFF; DNA: TGTGCCAGCCTCCAAGTAGTCGGCGGGGAGCTGTTTTTT; size: NA; V: TRBV6-1; D: NA; J: TRBJ2-2
CDR3: CASTRVPGNTIYF; DNA: TGTGCCAGCACCCGGGTCCCTGGAAACACCATATATTTT; size: NA; V: TRBV6-5; D: NA; J: TRBJ1-3
CDR3: CASSLGGQDLKAFF; DNA: TGTGCCAGCAGTTTAGGCGGACAGGATTTGAAAGCTTTCTTT; size: NA; V: TRBV27; D: TRBD1; J: TRBJ1-1
CDR3: CASSYSPSGTYEQYF; DNA: TGTGCCAGCAGTTACTCTCCTAGCGGGACCTACGAGCAGTACTTC; size: NA; V: TRBV6-6; D: TRBD2; J: TRBJ2-7
CDR3: CASRTTQGPGAKNIQYF; DNA: TGTGCCAGCAGGACAACACAGGGGCCTGGGGCCAAAAACATTCAGTACTTC; size: NA; V: TRBV27; D: TRBD1; J: TRBJ2-4
CDR3: CASSPSGGTYNEQFF; DNA: TGTGCCAGCAGCCCTAGCGGGGGGACCTACAATGAGCAGTTCTTC; size: NA; V: TRBV7-2; D: TRBD2; J: TRBJ2-1
CDR3: CASSSRAGGPGGGELFF; DNA: TGTGCCAGCAGCTCGAGGGCGGGGGGGCCTGGTGGCGGGGAGCTGTTTTTT; size: few; V: TRBV5-5; D: TRBD2; J: TRBJ2-2
CDR3: CASRGGRGHEKLFF; DNA: TGTGCCAGCAGAGGGGGCAGGGGGCATGAAAAACTGTTTTTT; size: NA; V: TRBV2; D: TRBD1; J: TRBJ1-4
CDR3: CASGSSTVLNTEAFF; DNA: TGTGCTAGTGGTTCTTCGACAGTATTGAACACTGAAGCTTTCTTT; size: NA; V: TRBV12-5; D: NA; J: TRBJ1-1
CDR3: CASSSWTGLTEAFF; DNA: TGTGCCAGCAGCTCGTGGACAGGGCTAACTGAAGCTTTCTTT; size: NA; V: TRBV11-2; D: TRBD1; J: TRBJ1-1
CDR3: CASSEAGRNTEAFF; DNA: TGTGCCAGCAGTGAAGCGGGCAGAAACACTGAAGCTTTCTTT; size: NA; V: TRBV2; D: NA; J: TRBJ1-1
CDR3: CAWSVLGTSGSWSYNEQFF; DNA: TGTGCCTGGAGTGTACTTGGGACTAGCGGGAGTTGGTCCTACAATGAGCAGTTCTTC; size: NA; V: TRBV30; D: TRBD2; J: TRBJ2-1
CDR3: CAWNRGQGGNEQFF; DNA: TGTGCCTGGAACAGGGGACAGGGGGGCAATGAGCAGTTCTTC; size: NA; V: TRBV30; D: TRBD1; J: TRBJ2-1
CDR3: CASSLAEEDTGELFF; DNA: TGTGCCAGCAGCTTGGCGGAGGAGGACACCGGGGAGCTGTTTTTT; size: NA; V: TRBV7-8; D: NA; J: TRBJ2-2
CDR3: CASLTGYNSPLHF; DNA: TGTGCCAGCCTAACAGGTTATAATTCACCCCTCCACTTT; size: NA; V: TRBV28; D: NA; J: TRBJ1-6
CDR3: CASSPGTSGRAQFREQYF; DNA: TGCGCCAGCAGCCCCGGGACTAGCGGGAGGGCCCAATTCAGGGAGCAGTACTTC; size: NA; V: TRBV5-1; D: TRBD2; J: TRBJ2-7
CDR3: CASSLPRQGSSYEQYF; DNA: TGTGCCAGCAGTCTCCCCCGACAGGGAAGCTCCTACGAGCAGTACTTC; size: once; V: TRBV6-6; D: TRBD1; J: TRBJ2-7
CDR3: CASSLGTEGGYEQYF; DNA: TGTGCCAGCAGTTTGGGGACGGAGGGTGGCTACGAGCAGTACTTC; size: NA; V: TRBV27; D: NA; J: TRBJ2-7
CDR3: CAISDDRGFYNEQFF; DNA: TGTGCCATCAGTGACGACAGGGGTTTCTACAATGAGCAGTTCTTC; size: once; V: TRBV10-3; D: TRBD1; J: TRBJ2-1
CDR3: CASMVWRTYEQYF; DNA: TGTGCCAGCATGGTTTGGAGGACCTACGAGCAGTACTTC; size: NA; V: TRBV5-6; D: NA; J: TRBJ2-7
CDR3: CAWSVSFDIQYF; DNA: TGTGCCTGGAGTGTGAGTTTTGACATTCAGTACTTC; size: NA; V: TRBV30; D: NA; J: TRBJ2-4
CDR3: CASSLTGGYEQYF; DNA: TGTGCCAGTAGTTTAACAGGGGGTTACGAGCAGTACTTC; size: NA; V: TRBV19; D: TRBD1; J: TRBJ2-7
CDR3: CASSPGTGGVLAFF; DNA: TGTGCCAGCTCACCCGGGACAGGGGGCGTGTTGGCTTTCTTT; size: NA; V: TRBV18; D: TRBD1; J: TRBJ1-1
CDR3: CASSLYGLAGANEQYF; DNA: TGTGCCAGCAGTTTATATGGACTAGCGGGAGCGAACGAGCAGTACTTC; size: NA; V: TRBV28; D: TRBD2; J: TRBJ2-7
CDR3: CASTPGHRGQETQYF; DNA: TGTGCCAGCACCCCTGGACATAGGGGACAAGAGACCCAGTACTTC; size: NA; V: TRBV11-2; D: NA; J: TRBJ2-5
CDR3: CASSPLQGAKSPLHF; DNA: TGTGCCAGCAGTCCTTTACAGGGGGCAAAATCACCCCTCCACTTT; size: NA; V: TRBV14; D: TRBD1; J: TRBJ1-6
CDR3: CASSLAQDTQYF; DNA: TGTGCCAGCAGCTTAGCGCAAGATACGCAGTATTTT; size: NA; V: TRBV7-3; D: NA; J: TRBJ2-3
CDR3: CASSPTGGLGSPLHF; DNA: TGTGCCAGCAGTCCAACAGGGGGCCTCGGGTCACCCCTCCACTTT; size: NA; V: TRBV6-5; D: TRBD1; J: TRBJ1-6
CDR3: CASSSRDTYTEAFF; DNA: TGTGCCAGCAGTTCCAGGGACACGTACACTGAAGCTTTCTTT; size: NA; V: TRBV27; D: NA; J: TRBJ1-1
CDR3: CASSARTAGPYNEQFF; DNA: TGTGCCAGCAGCGCCAGGACAGCCGGCCCCTACAATGAGCAGTTCTTC; size: NA; V: TRBV7-6; D: NA; J: TRBJ2-1
CDR3: CASSSDRGKNIQYF; DNA: TGTGCCAGCAGTTCCGACAGGGGTAAAAACATTCAGTACTTC; size: NA; V: TRBV27; D: TRBD1; J: TRBJ2-4
CDR3: CASSYSGQGKGQPQHF; DNA: TGTGCCAGCAGTTACTCGGGGCAGGGGAAGGGACAGCCCCAGCATTTT; size: NA; V: TRBV6-5; D: NA; J: TRBJ1-5
CDR3: CASSLATSADEQFF; DNA: TGCGCCAGCAGCTTGGCCACCAGCGCGGATGAGCAGTTCTTC; size: NA; V: TRBV5-1; D: NA; J: TRBJ2-1
CDR3: CASSTPTVGVGETQYF; DNA: TGTGCCAGCAGTACCCCGACAGTAGGGGTGGGGGAGACCCAGTACTTC; size: NA; V: TRBV2; D: NA; J: TRBJ2-5
CDR3: CASRRGTGNVYGYTF; DNA: TGTGCCAGTAGGAGGGGGACAGGGAACGTCTATGGCTACACCTTC; size: NA; V: TRBV19; D: TRBD1; J: TRBJ1-2
CDR3: CASSQVSGSVYIQYF; DNA: TGCGCCAGCAGCCAAGTCTCGGGTAGCGTTTACATTCAGTACTTC; size: NA; V: TRBV4-1; D: NA; J: TRBJ2-4
CDR3: CASSILRRNYNEQFF; DNA: TGTGCCAGTAGTATCTTGCGGAGGAACTACAATGAGCAGTTCTTC; size: NA; V: TRBV19; D: NA; J: TRBJ2-1
CDR3: CASSPWRRQGTTDTQYF; DNA: TGTGCCAGCAGTCCGTGGAGGAGGCAGGGGACCACAGATACGCAGTATTTT; size: NA; V: TRBV5-8; D: NA; J: TRBJ2-3
CDR3: CASSPRGRDLDPLHF; DNA: TGTGCCAGCAGCCCTAGGGGCAGAGATTTGGATCCCCTCCACTTT; size: NA; V: TRBV11-2; D: NA; J: TRBJ1-6
CDR3: CASTRGRQGDNEQFF; DNA: TGTGCCAGCACACGAGGGAGGCAGGGGGACAATGAGCAGTTCTTC; size: NA; V: TRBV2; D: NA; J: TRBJ2-1
CDR3: CAISDHGRGTNEKLFF; DNA: TGTGCCATCAGTGATCACGGGCGGGGAACTAATGAAAAACTGTTTTTT; size: NA; V: TRBV10-3; D: NA; J: TRBJ1-4
CDR3: CASSPGTAFNEKLFF; DNA: TGTGCCAGCAGTCCTGGGACAGCTTTTAATGAAAAACTGTTTTTT; size: NA; V: TRBV27; D: TRBD1; J: TRBJ1-4
CDR3: CASSVEVGVGNIQYF; DNA: TGTGCCAGCAGCGTAGAGGTCGGGGTAGGCAACATTCAGTACTTC; size: NA; V: TRBV9; D: NA; J: TRBJ2-4